This TCR beta chain was profiled in a study of blood T cell repertoires in COVID-19. The overall study: There were acute and convalescent COVID-19 samples, and they came from the United States, Italy and Spain.

Germline values: CDR1 SGHRS, CDR2 YFSETQ. This CDR3 is built from 13 residues. Deletions cut 7 bases from V and 0 bases from J, with 11 bases between. Per the study methods: Reference gene primer amplification in the assay estimated nucleated cell counts. Measured with immunoSEQ multiplex PCR; TCRdb has only the in-frame clones, and not every one. The V and J calls and clone size are taken from that table; D and trimming were inferred from the DNA. Of fewer than 150,000 clones in the sample, about 90% were seen once. The Seattle site enrolled patients during active infection and followed them longitudinally.

This rearrangement joins TRBV5-1 to TRBJ2-7; perhaps TRBD1 as D (6 bases). Sequences were obtained from peripheral blood. This receptor was identified in a woman aged 55-70 years with COVID-19, enrolled during active disease. CDR3 coding DNA: TGCGCCAGCGGCCGGGACAACTCCTACGAGCAGTACTTC. Protein product: CASGRDNSYEQYF.